This T cell receptor beta chain was obtained from a study of cytomegalovirus exposure and HLA in healthy donors. The method was immunoSEQ multiplex PCR; TCRdb's version includes in-frame clones alone and lacks a portion of them. The repertoire consists of about 120,000 clones, with 70% to 90% occurring once and the leading ten covering 2% to 2.5%. In its sample, this clone was seen a few times. The target antigen is unknown. General study results and limits: Most TCR sequences were rare, but some public TCRs occurred in many donors.

V was clipped by 5 bases and J by 7 bases; unmatched bases: 9. The length of the CDR3 is 15 residues. The germline V gene encodes CDR1 SNHLY and CDR2 FYNNEI. The chain recombines TRBV2 with TRBJ2-1; TRBD1 aligns across 9 bases. Sequenced sample: PBMCs. The clonotype originates from a woman in her 30s in good health and CMV-seronegative. Written as DNA, the CDR3 is TGTGCCAGCAGTTTTCCGGGACAGGGTGATAATGAGCAGTTCTTC. This translates into CASSFPGQGDNEQFF. Based on the CDR3 plus reference TRBV2 and TRBJ2-1, the full variable domain is EPEVTQTPSHQVTQMGQEVILRCVPISNHLYFYWYRQILGQKVEFLVSFYNNEISEKSEIFDDQFSVERPDGSNFTLKIRSTKLEDSAMYFCASSFPGQGDNEQFFGPGTRLTVL.